A single sample gave rise to the 29 T cell receptor beta chains below, sequenced in a study of human T cells and chemical hapten exposure. Via MiXCR, TCRdb re-called the RACE reads, giving one row per CDR3 protein. The data show 300,000 to 450,000 distinct CDR3 sequences, 5.5% seen once. Indicated time point: pre-sensitization, week 0. As to treatment: therapeutic diphenylcyclopropenone sensitization with weekly scalp DPC. Sequences were derived from whole blood, sampled in connection with sensitization to the hapten diphenylcyclopropenone (DPC). Receptor source: a woman under 30 with alopecia areata. Some clones in this sample may be carry-over from other donors' samples.

This sequence joins TRBV4-3 and TRBJ1-1; D is uncertain. Germline V CDR1 and CDR2: LGHNA, YSLEER. V was trimmed by 1 base and J by 8 bases, leaving 11 bases between them. This CDR3 region has 13 residues. Written as DNA, the CDR3 is TGCGCCAGCAGCCAAGTTTTGGCGGCAGAAGCTTTCTTT. This sequence encodes CASSQVLAAEAFF.

The chain carries TRBV6-1 and TRBJ1-4; no reliable D call. V was clipped by 4 bases and J by 7 bases, with 19 bases between them. Per germline, CDR1 MNHNS and CDR2 SASEGT. The CDR3 is made up of 16 amino acids. CDR3 nucleotides: TGTGCCAGCAGTGCCACGGACCGCAGCCTCTCTGAAAAACTGTTTTTT. Amino acids: CASSATDRSLSEKLFF.

Only a few counts were recorded for this clonotype. The chain is built from TRBV6-1 and TRBJ1-4; possible D gene TRBD1, 5 bases. Germline V gives CDR1 MNHNS, CDR2 SASEGT. This CDR3 has 13 residues. Trimming cost V 7 bases and J 8 bases, with 14 bases left between them. Written as DNA, the CDR3 is TGTGCCAGCACCCTTGGGGGTTTGGAAAAACTGTTTTTT. It specifies CASTLGGLEKLFF.

Ten or more counts support this clonotype. The chain combines TRBV6-4 with TRBJ2-1; perhaps TRBD1 as D (6 bases). V gave up 0 bases and J gave up 6 bases, with 12 bases separating them. Germline CDR1 reads MRHNA; CDR2 reads SNTAGT. The CDR3 is 15 amino acids. The CDR3 reads CASSDSGGQSNEQFF. The CDR3 DNA sequence: TGTGCCAGCAGTGACTCTGGCGGACAGAGCAATGAGCAGTTCTTC.

This clonotype was observed a few times. The chain recombines TRBV4-3 with TRBJ1-6; D perhaps matches TRBD1 (5 bases). Germline CDR1 LGHNA, CDR2 YSLEER. The CDR3 spans 15 residues. Trimming stripped 5 bases from V and 8 bases from J, with 16 bases between. In DNA, the CDR3 is TGCGCCAGCAGCACGCGCCGGGACGGCTATTCACCCCTCCACTTT. Protein: CASSTRRDGYSPLHF.

V is TRBV9 and J is TRBJ2-7; the match to TRBD1 covers 9 bases. Germline V gene lookup returns CDR1 SGDLS and CDR2 YYNGEE. The CDR3 loop spans 16 amino acids. V shed 1 base, J shed 3 bases, and the junction held 8 bases outside the gene matches. The CDR3 loop reads CASSVTSTTGGYEQYF. The DNA for the CDR3 is TGTGCCAGCAGCGTAACGTCTACGACAGGGGGCTACGAGCAGTACTTC. The full variable domain, completed using reference TRBV9 and TRBJ2-7, is DSGVTQTPKHLITATGQRVTLRCSPRSGDLSVYWYQQSLDQGLQFLIQYYNGEERAKGNILERFSAQQFPDLHSELNLSSLELGDSALYFCASSVTSTTGGYEQYFGPGTRLTVT.

This clonotype was observed a handful of times. The genes are TRBV20-1 and TRBJ1-2; D not certain. This CDR3 is built from 13 residues. The germline gives CDR1 DFQATT, CDR2 SNEGSKA (reference sequence). Trimming cost V 1 base and J 1 base, with 7 bases left between them. CDR3 in amino acids: CSARVGVNYGYTF. CDR3 DNA sequence: TGCAGTGCTAGAGTTGGGGTTAACTATGGCTACACCTTC.

At least ten counts were recorded for this clonotype. V usage is TRBV5-1 and J usage is TRBJ1-1; D not certain. Trimming took 2 bases from V and 2 from J, leaving 10 bases between them. The CDR3 spans 14 residues. CDR1 and CDR2 (germline): SGHRS, YFSETQ. CDR3 in amino acids: CASSFRTANTEAFF. CDR3 DNA sequence: TGCGCCAGCAGCTTCCGGACGGCAAACACTGAAGCTTTCTTT.

The V and J genes are TRBV27 and TRBJ1-1; D is possibly TRBD1 (6 bases). V lost 5 bases and J lost 1, with 17 bases in between. In germline, CDR1 is MNHEY, CDR2 SMNVEV (reference sequence). CDR3 length: 16 amino acids. DNA for the CDR3: TGTGCCAGCAGTGAAATGGACAGCCACCCGAACACTGAAGCTTTCTTT. Amino acid sequence: CASSEMDSHPNTEAFF.

This clonotype was detected only a few times. The chain couples TRBV19 to TRBJ1-2, with 9 nucleotides matching TRBD1. The junction had 7 bases not matched to a gene; V was cut back by 5 bases and J by 3 bases. Germline V CDR1 and CDR2: LNHDA, SQIVND (reference sequence). CDR3 length equals 15 residues. The CDR3 region is CASSGGTGIHYGYTF. The DNA for the CDR3 is TGTGCCAGTAGTGGCGGGACAGGGATTCACTATGGCTACACCTTC.

This chain uses TRBV6-5 with TRBJ2-2; D uncertain. Germline lookup yields CDR1 MNHEY and CDR2 SVGAGI. Between the trimmed V and J ends, which lost 2 bases and 5 bases, there was a span of 15 bases. CDR3 length equals 16 residues. CDR3 bases: TGTGCCAGCAGTTACGATTGGTTCGGGCAAACCGGGGAGCTGTTTTTT. This encodes CASSYDWFGQTGELFF.

A word on this clonotype: One base away lies a much larger clone, so this may be a sequencing read error. This chain uses TRBV9 with TRBJ1-1; maybe TRBD1 (6 bases). The CDR3 extends over 15 amino acids. CDR1 and CDR2 (germline): SGDLS, YYNGEE. The CDR3 spells CASRVVSGAGTEAFF. The CDR3 nucleotides read TGTGCCAGCAGAGTAGTATCGGGGGCGGGCACTGAAGCTTTCTTT.

The chain uses TRBV9 and TRBJ1-2; D remains ambiguous. The CDR3 consists of 14 residues. Germline CDR1 SGDLS, CDR2 YYNGEE. Trimming removed 3 bases at V and 0 bases at J, with 9 bases between. The CDR3 DNA reads as TGTGCCAGCAGCGGGATTGGAGCTAACTATGGCTACACCTTC. Translation gives CASSGIGANYGYTF.

The chain has TRBV6-5 and TRBJ1-1, with no clear D. V lost 6 bases and J 0 bases, leaving 8 bases between the germline ends. This CDR3 has 13 amino acids. Looked up from germline, CDR1 is MNHEY and CDR2 is SVGAGI. The CDR3: CASRNSLNTEAFF. CDR3 nucleotides: TGTGCCAGCAGGAACAGTTTGAACACTGAAGCTTTCTTT.

This clonotype was observed a few times. CDR3: CASSVPGLADYEQYF. DNA of the CDR3: TGTGCCAGCAGTGTACCGGGACTAGCGGACTACGAGCAGTACTTC. The rearrangement uses TRBV28 and TRBJ2-7, with 11 nucleotides matching TRBD2. This CDR3 has 15 amino acids. V was clipped by 5 bases and J by 3 bases; unmatched bases: 6. Germline CDR1 and CDR2: MDHEN and SYDVKM.

This clonotype was seen at least ten times. The chain combines TRBV4-3 with TRBJ1-1; unclear D gene. The CDR3 sequence is 16 residues long. V shed 0 bases and J shed 2 bases, with 13 bases lying between them. The germline V gene has CDR1 LGHNA and CDR2 YSLEER. In DNA form, the CDR3 reads TGCGCCAGCAGCCAAGATACGCAACAGTTTAACACTGAAGCTTTCTTT. Amino acid sequence: CASSQDTQQFNTEAFF.

This clonotype has only a few counts. The chain links TRBV5-1 to TRBJ1-1; D is uncertain. Germline V gene lookup returns CDR1 SGHRS and CDR2 YFSETQ. Trimming removed 0 bases at V and 0 bases at J, with 12 bases between. This CDR3 is built from 16 residues. The DNA of the CDR3 is TGCGCCAGCAGCTTGGGTCTGCGGGGATTGAACACTGAAGCTTTCTTT. This codes for CASSLGLRGLNTEAFF.

Only a few counts were recorded for this clonotype. The gene calls are TRBV10-3 and TRBJ2-1; 11 bases match TRBD2. The CDR3 runs to 16 residues. Losses at the gene ends were 0 bases for V and 6 bases for J; bases not matched to a gene: 4. Germline V gene data show CDR1 as ENHRY and CDR2 as SYGVKD. In DNA, the CDR3 is TGTGCCATCAGTGAGTCCTTACTAGCGGGGGCCAATGAGCAGTTCTTC. Its protein product is CAISESLLAGANEQFF.

V gene TRBV7-2 combines with J gene TRBJ2-3; D not certain. Germline lookup yields CDR1 SGHTA and CDR2 FQGNSA. The CDR3 has 16 amino acids. Trimming cost V 7 bases and J 2 bases, with 19 bases left between them. The CDR3 protein is CASILRRGANTDTQYF. CDR3 sequence (DNA): TGTGCCAGCATCCTTAGGCGCGGTGCAAACACAGATACGCAGTATTTT. The whole variable domain, filled in from reference TRBV7-2 and TRBJ2-3, reads GAGVSQSPSNKVTEKGKDVELRCDPISGHTALYWYRQSLGQGLEFLIYFQGNSAPDKSGLPSDRFSAERTGGSVSTLTIQRTQQEDSAVYLCASILRRGANTDTQYFGPGTRLTVL.

At least ten counts were recorded for this clonotype. The genes are TRBV18 and TRBJ1-1, with 8 nucleotides matching TRBD1. This CDR3 region has 18 residues. Germline V gene lookup returns CDR1 KGHSH and CDR2 LQKENI. After removal of 2 bases from V and 1 base from J, the junction contained 12 bases not matched to a gene. The CDR3 nucleotides are TGTGCCAGCTCACCAGATCGTGGATGGACAGGGTCGAACACTGAAGCTTTCTTT. Translation: CASSPDRGWTGSNTEAFF. The full variable domain, completed using reference TRBV18 and TRBJ1-1, is NAGVMQNPRHLVRRRGQEARLRCSPMKGHSHVYWYRQLPEEGLKFMVYLQKENIIDESGMPKERFSAEFPKEGPSILRIQQVVRGDSAAYFCASSPDRGWTGSNTEAFFGQGTRLTVV.

This clonotype was detected a few times. The chain has TRBV6-5 and TRBJ1-2, with D unresolved. V lost 5 bases and J lost 5, with 15 bases in between. The CDR3 contains 14 residues. Germline V lookup: CDR1 MNHEY, CDR2 SVGAGI. The chain's CDR3 is CASSTDTVGYGYTF. CDR3 DNA: TGTGCCAGCAGTACCGATACTGTAGGTTATGGCTACACCTTC.

J is TRBJ2-5 and V is TRBV7-3; either TRBD1 or TRBD2 may supply D (5 bases each). V was clipped by 5 bases and J by 5 bases, with 21 bases between them. CDR3 size: 16 residues. Germline-derived CDR1 and CDR2 are SGHTA and FQGTGA. The DNA for the CDR3 is TGTGCCAGCAGCCCCTCTACGCTGTTGTGGGGGGAGACCCAGTACTTC. Protein sequence: CASSPSTLLWGETQYF.

The V and J genes are TRBV6-2 or TRBV6-3 and TRBJ2-2, with TRBD1 as a possible D gene (6 bases). Per the germline V gene, CDR1 is MNHEY and CDR2 is SVGEGT. The CDR3 spans 14 residues. V shed 2 bases and J shed 5 bases, with 9 bases lying between them. The CDR3 region is CASSYLQGTGELFF. The CDR3, as DNA: TGTGCCAGCAGTTACCTACAGGGTACCGGGGAGCTGTTTTTT.

The sample holds many counts of this clonotype. The rearrangement uses TRBV20-1 and TRBJ2-3, with D maybe TRBD1 (5 bases). The CDR3 is 15 amino acids. The germline CDR1 and CDR2 sequences are DFQATT and SNEGSKA (reference sequence). The V and J ends lost 0 bases and 3 bases respectively, with 13 bases between them. Written as DNA, the CDR3 is TGCAGTGCTAGAGATAGTCGCTCAGGGACAGATACGCAGTATTTT. Translation: CSARDSRSGTDTQYF.

This clonotype occurred a few times. J is TRBJ2-1 and V is TRBV29-1, with 8 bases identical to TRBD2. The CDR3 extends over 13 amino acids. V lost 1 base, J lost 6 bases, and 2 bases stayed unmatched. The germline V gene has CDR1 SQVTM and CDR2 ANQGSEA. For the CDR3, the DNA is TGCAGCGTTGAAGGGACTAGCTTCAATGAGCAGTTCTTC. This encodes CSVEGTSFNEQFF.

The V call is TRBV6-1, the J call TRBJ2-7; TRBD1 matches at 11 bases. The CDR3 runs 16 residues. V trimming: 3 bases; J trimming: 4 bases; junction bases outside the gene matches: 8. Germline CDR1 reads MNHNS; CDR2 reads SASEGT. As DNA, the CDR3 is TGTGCCAGCAGTGAGCGCCAAGGGACAGGGGGTTACGAGCAGTACTTC. Translating gives CASSERQGTGGYEQYF.

CDR3 in DNA: TGTGCCAGCACCTCTCTCGCCGGGACAGGGAGTCCCCCTGGAAACACCATATATTTT. Protein sequence: CASTSLAGTGSPPGNTIYF. The chain joins TRBV28 to TRBJ1-3, with 9 nucleotides matching TRBD1. The germline V gene has CDR1 MDHEN and CDR2 SYDVKM. V lost 7 bases, J lost 2 bases, and 18 bases stayed unmatched. This CDR3 spans 19 amino acids.

This clonotype was seen only a few times. This sequence joins TRBV11-2 and TRBJ2-2; D is uncertain. CDR3 length equals 13 residues. V lost 5 bases, J lost 8 bases, and 12 bases lay in between. Germline lookup yields CDR1 SGHAT and CDR2 FQNNGV. CDR3 loop: CASSPVMSGELFF. The CDR3 region has the DNA TGTGCCAGCAGCCCCGTTATGTCGGGGGAGCTGTTTTTT.

This clonotype was recorded a few times. The gene calls are TRBV7-3 and TRBJ1-1; possibly TRBD1 for D (6 bases). With 5 bases removed from V and 1 base from J, the gap between germline ends came to 14 bases. Germline V gene data show CDR1 as SGHTA and CDR2 as FQGTGA. The CDR3 is made up of 15 amino acids. CDR3 sequence: CASSVQGAPNTEAFF. CDR3 DNA: TGTGCCAGCAGCGTACAGGGTGCTCCGAACACTGAAGCTTTCTTT.